The TCR beta chain described here comes from a study of T cells after somatic rescue of genetic block. Using immunoSEQ multiplex PCR, the repertoire was profiled, and TCRdb retains in-frame clones only, with some absent. The data hold tens of thousands of clones, with 92% observed a single time. The junction had 11 bases not matched to a gene; V was cut back by 5 bases and J by 5 bases. CDR3 length: 17 residues. Germline CDR1 is SEHNR and CDR2 is FQNEAQ (reference sequence). The source material was peripheral blood mononuclear cells (PBMCs). The clonotype comes from a man between 40 and 49 years old. The chain employs TRBV7-9 and TRBJ2-3; the match to TRBD1 covers 12 bases. CDR3: CASSPWGQGALRDTQYF. The CDR3 nucleotides are TGTGCCAGCAGCCCTTGGGGACAGGGGGCGCTGAGAGATACGCAGTATTTT.